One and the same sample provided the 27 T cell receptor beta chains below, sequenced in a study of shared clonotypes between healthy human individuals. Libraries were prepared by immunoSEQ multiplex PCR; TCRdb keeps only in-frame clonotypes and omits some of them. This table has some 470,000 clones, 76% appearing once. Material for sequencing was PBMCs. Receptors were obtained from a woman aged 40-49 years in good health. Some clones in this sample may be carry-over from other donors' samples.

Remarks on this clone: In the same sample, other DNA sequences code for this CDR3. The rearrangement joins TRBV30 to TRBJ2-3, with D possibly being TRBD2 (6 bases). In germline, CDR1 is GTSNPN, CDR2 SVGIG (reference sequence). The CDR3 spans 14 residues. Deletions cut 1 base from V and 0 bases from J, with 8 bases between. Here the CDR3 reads CAWSDGTSTDTQYF. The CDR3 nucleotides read TGTGCCTGGAGTGACGGGACTAGCACAGATACGCAGTATTTT.

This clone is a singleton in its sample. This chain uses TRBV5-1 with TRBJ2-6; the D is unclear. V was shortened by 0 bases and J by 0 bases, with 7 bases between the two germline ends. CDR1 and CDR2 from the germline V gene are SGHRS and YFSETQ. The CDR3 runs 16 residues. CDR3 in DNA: TGCGCCAGCAGCTTGGGGGCCATCTCTGGGGCCAACGTCCTGACTTTC. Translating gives CASSLGAISGANVLTF.

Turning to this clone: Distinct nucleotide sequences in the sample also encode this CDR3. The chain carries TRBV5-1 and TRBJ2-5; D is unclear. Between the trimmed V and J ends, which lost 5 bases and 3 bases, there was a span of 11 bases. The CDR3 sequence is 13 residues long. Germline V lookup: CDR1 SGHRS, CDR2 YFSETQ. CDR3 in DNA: TGCGCCAGCAGGCGAAACAGAAAAGAGACCCAGTACTTC. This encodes CASRRNRKETQYF.

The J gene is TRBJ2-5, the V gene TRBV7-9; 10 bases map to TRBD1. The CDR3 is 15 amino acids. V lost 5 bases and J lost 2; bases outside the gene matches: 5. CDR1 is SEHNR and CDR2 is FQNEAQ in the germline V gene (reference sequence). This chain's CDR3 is CASSPGQGVQETQYF. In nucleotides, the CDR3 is TGTGCCAGCAGCCCCGGACAGGGGGTACAAGAGACCCAGTACTTC.

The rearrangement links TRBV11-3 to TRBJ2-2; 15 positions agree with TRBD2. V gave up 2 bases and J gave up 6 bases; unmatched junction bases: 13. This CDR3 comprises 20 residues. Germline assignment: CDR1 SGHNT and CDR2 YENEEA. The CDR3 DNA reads TGTGCCAGCAGCTTAACCCTGAGGACTAGCGGGAGGGGAAGTTCCGGGGAGCTGTTTTTT. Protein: CASSLTLRTSGRGSSGELFF.

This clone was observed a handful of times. CDR3 bases: TGTGCCAGCAGCTTTGAAGGGGAGCAGTTCTTC. The encoded protein is CASSFEGEQFF. This chain connects TRBV7-3 to TRBJ2-1; the D is unclear. Germline V gene lookup returns CDR1 SGHTA and CDR2 FQGTGA. Trimming left V 3 bases short and J 10 bases short, with 7 bases between. The CDR3 loop spans 11 amino acids.

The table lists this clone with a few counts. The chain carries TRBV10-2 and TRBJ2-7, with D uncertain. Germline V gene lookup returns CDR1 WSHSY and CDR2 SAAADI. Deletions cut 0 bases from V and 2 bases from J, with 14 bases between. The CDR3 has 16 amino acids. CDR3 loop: CASSESGRETTYEQYF. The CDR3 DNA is TGCGCCAGCAGTGAGTCAGGCAGAGAAACAACCTACGAGCAGTACTTC.

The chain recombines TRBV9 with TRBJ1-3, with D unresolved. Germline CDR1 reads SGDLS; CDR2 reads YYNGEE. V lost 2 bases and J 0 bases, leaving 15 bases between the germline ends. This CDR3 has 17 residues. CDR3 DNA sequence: TGTGCCAGCAGCGTCGCTGACACGACCTTCTCTGGAAACACCATATATTTT. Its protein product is CASSVADTTFSGNTIYF.

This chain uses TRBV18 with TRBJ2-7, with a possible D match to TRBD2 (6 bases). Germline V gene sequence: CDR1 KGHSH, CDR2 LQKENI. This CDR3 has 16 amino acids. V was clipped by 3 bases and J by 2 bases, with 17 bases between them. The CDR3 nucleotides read TGTGCCAGCTCACCCCCGGGACTCACATCCCCCTACGAGCAGTACTTC. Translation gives CASSPPGLTSPYEQYF.

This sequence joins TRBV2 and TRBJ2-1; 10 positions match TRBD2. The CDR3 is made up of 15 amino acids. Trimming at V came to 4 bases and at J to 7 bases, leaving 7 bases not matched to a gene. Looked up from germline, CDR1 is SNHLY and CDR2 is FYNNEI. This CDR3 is CASSGGLAGENEQFF. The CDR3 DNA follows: TGTGCCAGCAGTGGCGGGCTAGCGGGGGAAAATGAGCAGTTCTTC.

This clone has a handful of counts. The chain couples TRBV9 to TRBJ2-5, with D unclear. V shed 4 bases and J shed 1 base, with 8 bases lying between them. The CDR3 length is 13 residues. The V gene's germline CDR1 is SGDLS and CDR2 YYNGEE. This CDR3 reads CASSSDPQETQYF. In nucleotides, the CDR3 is TGTGCCAGCAGCTCCGACCCCCAAGAGACCCAGTACTTC.

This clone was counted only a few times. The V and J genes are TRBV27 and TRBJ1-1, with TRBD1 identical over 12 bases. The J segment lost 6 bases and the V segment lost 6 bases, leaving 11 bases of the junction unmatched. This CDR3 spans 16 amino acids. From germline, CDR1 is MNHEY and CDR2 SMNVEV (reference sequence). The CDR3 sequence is CASRATGTGGASEAFF. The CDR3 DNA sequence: TGTGCCAGCAGGGCAACCGGGACAGGGGGCGCGTCTGAAGCTTTCTTT.

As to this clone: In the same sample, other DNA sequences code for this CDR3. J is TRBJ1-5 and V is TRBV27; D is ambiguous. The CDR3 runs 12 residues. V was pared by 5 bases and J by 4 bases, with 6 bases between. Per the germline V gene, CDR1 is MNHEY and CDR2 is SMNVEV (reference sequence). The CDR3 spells CASSPLNQPQHF. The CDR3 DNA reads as TGTGCCAGCAGTCCCTTGAATCAGCCCCAGCATTTT.

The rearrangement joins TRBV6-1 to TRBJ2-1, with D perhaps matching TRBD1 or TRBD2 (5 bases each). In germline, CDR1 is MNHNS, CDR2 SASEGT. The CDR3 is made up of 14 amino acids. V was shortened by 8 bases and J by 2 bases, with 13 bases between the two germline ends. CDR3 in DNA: TGTGCCAGCTCGGGACGTACGACCTACAATGAGCAGTTCTTC. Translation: CASSGRTTYNEQFF.

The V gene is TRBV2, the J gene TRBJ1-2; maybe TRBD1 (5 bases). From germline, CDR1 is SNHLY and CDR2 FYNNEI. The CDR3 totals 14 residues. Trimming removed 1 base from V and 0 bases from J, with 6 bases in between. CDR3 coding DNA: TGTGCCAGCAGTGAAGGGGGCTCTAACTATGGCTACACCTTC. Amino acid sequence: CASSEGGSNYGYTF.

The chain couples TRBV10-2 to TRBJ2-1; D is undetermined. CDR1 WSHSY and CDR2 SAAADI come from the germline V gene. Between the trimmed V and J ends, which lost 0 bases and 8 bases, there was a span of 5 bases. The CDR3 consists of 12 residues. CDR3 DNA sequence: TGCGCCAGCAGTGAGTCGTATGATGAGCAGTTCTTC. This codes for CASSESYDEQFF.

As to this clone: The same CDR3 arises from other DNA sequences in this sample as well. The CDR3 loop is CATRGLLRNTEAFF. DNA of the CDR3: TGCGCCACGCGAGGACTGCTCCGAAACACTGAAGCTTTCTTT. The chain uses TRBV4-1 and TRBJ1-1, with D hard to call. Per germline, CDR1 MGHRA and CDR2 YSYEKL. V was trimmed by 10 bases and J by 2 bases, leaving 17 bases between them. CDR3 size: 14 residues.

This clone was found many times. For the CDR3, the DNA is TGTGCCAGCAGCCACACCGGGACAGGGGCTAGCGGGCCCTACAATGAGCAGTTCTTC. Amino acid sequence: CASSHTGTGASGPYNEQFF. The chain has TRBV7-2 and TRBJ2-1; 10 bases are a match to TRBD1. Germline CDR1 and CDR2: SGHTA and FQGNSA. V lost 5 bases and J lost 2; bases outside the gene matches: 15. The CDR3 extends over 19 amino acids.

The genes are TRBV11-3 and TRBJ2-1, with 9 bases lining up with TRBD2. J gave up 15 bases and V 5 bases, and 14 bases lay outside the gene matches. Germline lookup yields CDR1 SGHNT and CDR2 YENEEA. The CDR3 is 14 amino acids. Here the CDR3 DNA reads TGTGCCAGCAGCAAGGGTCGGACTAGCGAAGCATTGTTCTTC. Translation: CASSKGRTSEALFF.

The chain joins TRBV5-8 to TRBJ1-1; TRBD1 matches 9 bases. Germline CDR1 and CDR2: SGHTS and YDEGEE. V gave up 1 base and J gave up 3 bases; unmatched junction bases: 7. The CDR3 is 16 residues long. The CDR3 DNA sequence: TGTGCCAGCAGCTTGACGGACAGGGGACGGGACACTGAAGCTTTCTTT. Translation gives CASSLTDRGRDTEAFF.

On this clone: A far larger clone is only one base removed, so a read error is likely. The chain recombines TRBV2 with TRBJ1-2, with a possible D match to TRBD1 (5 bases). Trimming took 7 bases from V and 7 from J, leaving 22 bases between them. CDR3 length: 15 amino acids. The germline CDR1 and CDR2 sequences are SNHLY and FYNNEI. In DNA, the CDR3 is TGTGCCAGCACGCCGGGGCAGGGCCCCCTAGGTGGCTACACCTTC. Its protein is CASTPGQGPLGGYTF.

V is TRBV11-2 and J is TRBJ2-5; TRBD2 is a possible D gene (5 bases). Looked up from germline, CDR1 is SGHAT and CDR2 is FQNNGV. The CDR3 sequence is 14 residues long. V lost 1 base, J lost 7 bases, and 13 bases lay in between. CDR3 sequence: CASSLVDSLGTQYF. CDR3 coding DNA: TGTGCCAGCAGCTTAGTGGACTCCCTGGGGACCCAGTACTTC.

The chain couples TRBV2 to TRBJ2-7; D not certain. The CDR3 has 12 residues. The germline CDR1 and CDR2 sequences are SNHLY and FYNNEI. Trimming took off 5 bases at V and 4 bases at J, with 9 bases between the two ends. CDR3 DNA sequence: TGTGCCAGCAGTCCCCACAATTACGAGCAGTACTTC. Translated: CASSPHNYEQYF.

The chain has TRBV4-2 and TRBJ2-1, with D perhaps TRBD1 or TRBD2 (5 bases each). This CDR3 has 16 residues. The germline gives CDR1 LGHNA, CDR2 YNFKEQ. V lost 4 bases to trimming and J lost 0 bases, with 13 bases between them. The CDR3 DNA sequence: TGTGCCAGCAGCCGGGACGAGAGAGTCTCCTACAATGAGCAGTTCTTC. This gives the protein CASSRDERVSYNEQFF.

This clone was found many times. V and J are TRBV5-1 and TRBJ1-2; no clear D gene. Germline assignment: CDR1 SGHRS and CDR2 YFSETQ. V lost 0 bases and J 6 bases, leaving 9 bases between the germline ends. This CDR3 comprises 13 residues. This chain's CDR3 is CASSLASEDGYTF. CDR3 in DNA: TGCGCCAGCAGCTTGGCGTCAGAAGATGGCTACACCTTC.

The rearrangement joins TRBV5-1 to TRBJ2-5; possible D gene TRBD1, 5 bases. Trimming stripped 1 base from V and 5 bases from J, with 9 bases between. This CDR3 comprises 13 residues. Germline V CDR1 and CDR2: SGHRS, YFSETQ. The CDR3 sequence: CASSLSGQETQYF. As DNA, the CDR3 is TGCGCCAGCAGCTTGTCAGGGCAGGAGACCCAGTACTTC.

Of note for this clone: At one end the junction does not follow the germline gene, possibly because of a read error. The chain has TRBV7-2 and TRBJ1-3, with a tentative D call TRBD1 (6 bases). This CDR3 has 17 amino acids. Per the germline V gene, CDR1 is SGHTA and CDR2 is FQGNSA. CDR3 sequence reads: CASSLATGGVSGSTIYF. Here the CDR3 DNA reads TGTGCCAGCAGCTTAGCGACCGGGGGCGTATCTGGAAGCACCATATATTTT.